A single count supports the clone carrying this TCR beta chain. Germline CDR1 WNHNN, CDR2 SYGVQD (reference sequence). CDR3 length equals 13 residues. Trimming stripped 8 bases from V and 1 base from J, with 12 bases between. The data were taken from a study of technical replicates of blood from several donors. Generated by immunoSEQ multiplex PCR, the TCRdb table keeps only in-frame clones and is missing some. This table has 95,000 to 100,000 clones, around 95% appearing once. Sequencing was carried out using T cells isolated from PBMCs. The receptor's source is a human donor in good health. The chain uses TRBV10-1 and TRBJ2-7; possibly TRBD2 for D (6 bases). The CDR3 DNA sequence: TGCGCCAGCTCAGCGACTAGATCCTACGAGCAGTACTTC. Amino acid sequence: CASSATRSYEQYF.